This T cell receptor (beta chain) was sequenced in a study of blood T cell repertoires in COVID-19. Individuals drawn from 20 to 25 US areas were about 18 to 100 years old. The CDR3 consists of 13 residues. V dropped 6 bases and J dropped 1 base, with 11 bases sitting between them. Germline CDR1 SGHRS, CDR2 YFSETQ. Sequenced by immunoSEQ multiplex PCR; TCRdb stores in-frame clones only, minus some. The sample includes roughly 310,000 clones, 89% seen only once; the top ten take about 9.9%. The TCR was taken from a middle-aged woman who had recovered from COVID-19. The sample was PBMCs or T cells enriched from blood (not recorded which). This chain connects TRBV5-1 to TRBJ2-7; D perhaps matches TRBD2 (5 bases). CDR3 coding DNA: TGCGCCAGCACTTTAACGGGATCCTACGAGCAGTACTTC. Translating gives CASTLTGSYEQYF.